This is a list of T cell receptor beta chains from one sample in a study of regulatory T cells in long-lasting Graves disease. From the multiplex PCR reads, TCRdb called clonotypes with MiXCR, one entry per CDR3 protein. Counted here are around 300,000 distinct CDR3 sequences, around 21% occurring once; the ten biggest clones make up more than 50%. The source material was peripheral blood mononuclear cells (PBMCs), sampled when the disease was refractory, from a patient treated with antithyroid drugs. The receptors here all came from a female donor with Graves disease. CDR3s include the opening cysteine and the closing phenylalanine or tryptophan. The order of the fields is CDR3 length, V gene, D gene, CDR3 protein. A D gene is named only where the DNA matches it firmly.

16	TRBV20-1	NA	CSASYGLPGRVSPLHF
15	TRBV20-1	NA	CSATGSEGDGNEQFF
13	TRBV5-1	NA	CASSSRVNTEAFF
15	TRBV10-3	NA	CAISDLGPAKNIQYF
14	TRBV6-2/TRBV6-3	NA	CASSVQGQHGEQYF
14	TRBV11-2	NA	CASSLNLYYNEQFF
13	TRBV28	TRBD1	CASSLPGQKTQYF
14	TRBV2	TRBD1	CASTKQGASGEQYF
15	TRBV7-2	TRBD2	CASSLQLAGGYEQYF
16	TRBV6-5	NA	CASSYLGKASGEKLFF
15	TRBV28	NA	CASSLYRDGTYEQYF
16	TRBV29-1	NA	CSVAWEYGSMNTEAFF
13	TRBV11-2	NA	CASSLQRNEKLFF
11	TRBV7-2	NA	CASSSEYEQYF
15	TRBV11-2	TRBD2	CASSFGRASSNEQFF
14	TRBV3-1	TRBD1	CASSQVLQGDEQYF
15	TRBV12-3/TRBV12-4	TRBD1	CASSPGDRDNSPLHF
16	TRBV4-1	TRBD2	CASSRYQREVTYEQYF
16	TRBV6-1	TRBD2	CASRKGLYFGSGELFF
19	TRBV4-1	TRBD1	CASSQANSGQFYTNYGYTF
18	TRBV4-1	TRBD1	CASSQRFGTGDSGETQYF
18	TRBV11-1	TRBD1	CASSGETGTGAWANVLTF
16	TRBV7-2	NA	CASSFIGVANTGELFF
14	TRBV14	TRBD2	CASSQDYSGYEQYF